Sequencing of this T cell receptor beta chain was carried out in a study of blood T cells in healthy people across ages. The CDR3 is 15 amino acids. Trimming took 3 bases from V and 9 from J; bases not matched to a gene: 10. The germline CDR1 and CDR2 sequences are LGHNA and YSLEER. About this clonotype itself: Its target is not known.

With a J-beta primer mix and a sample-barcoded 5' primer, a second PCR ran roughly 6 to 11 cycles. Every cDNA molecule bore a tag from a template-switch adaptor containing 12 random nucleotides. MiXCR, run by TCRdb on the 5' RACE reads, gives a single entry per CDR3 protein. Among about 1.8 million distinct CDR3 sequences listed, about 50% were seen once. Study-level findings and limits: Possibly, changes in expanded clonotypes were confounded because donor CMV status was unknown.

This receptor was taken from a woman aged 40 to 50 in good health. The source material was blood. J is TRBJ1-4 and V is TRBV4-3; 7 bases map to TRBD1. CDR3 region: CASSQGGTEGQKLFF. The CDR3 nucleotides are TGCGCCAGCAGCCAGGGTGGGACAGAGGGGCAAAAACTGTTTTTT.